The 2 T cell receptor beta chains below were found in one sample sequenced in a study of beta chain features in type 1 diabetes. Every isolated RNA sample was fully reverse transcribed, so sequencing captured expressed TCRB transcripts. The table came from immunoSEQ multiplex PCR; TCRdb's copy has only in-frame clones and leaves some out. The sample includes roughly 500,000 clones, roughly 30% of them seen just once. The sequenced sample consisted of naive CD4+ T cells from blood. The origin of the receptors is a man aged 18 to 30 in good health.

The gene calls are TRBV5-6 and TRBJ2-5, with D maybe TRBD1 (5 bases). V was pared by 0 bases and J by 5 bases, with 14 bases between. There are 15 residues in the CDR3. Germline lookup yields CDR1 SGHDT and CDR2 YYEEEE. The CDR3 loop reads CASSLGQTEGETQYF. In DNA, the CDR3 is TGTGCCAGCAGCTTGGGACAGACAGAAGGGGAGACCCAGTACTTC.

This clone appeared once. The gene calls are TRBV28 and TRBJ2-7, with no clear D. CDR1 and CDR2 (germline): MDHEN, SYDVKM. Between the trimmed V and J ends, which lost 6 bases and 1 base, there was a span of 10 bases. The CDR3 has 13 residues. The CDR3 is CASRRGGSYEQYF. CDR3 in DNA: TGTGCCAGCAGACGCGGCGGTTCCTACGAGCAGTACTTC.